This TCR beta chain was profiled in a study of blood T cell repertoires in COVID-19. The CDR3 consists of 17 residues. Trimming shortened V by 4 bases and J by 7 bases, and 26 bases separated the two germline ends. Germline V lookup: CDR1 SGDLS, CDR2 YYNGEE. This clone was picked up one time. Libraries were prepared by immunoSEQ multiplex PCR; TCRdb keeps only in-frame clonotypes and omits some of them. Of 45,000 to 60,000 clones listed, roughly 86% were seen once; the top ten hold nearly 7.5%. The receptor was isolated from a human donor with active COVID-19. The donor label of this sample is uncertain. The gene calls are TRBV9 and TRBJ1-2; D is perhaps TRBD1 (6 bases). The material sequenced was peripheral blood. CDR3 loop: CASSPGIGGGEKAGYTF. The CDR3 DNA reads TGTGCCAGCAGCCCAGGGATAGGGGGGGGCGAGAAAGCTGGCTACACCTTC.